The 15 T cell receptor beta chains below all came from one sample that was sequenced in a study of cytomegalovirus exposure and HLA in healthy donors. Researchers ran the PCR with 60 Vbeta and 13 Jbeta primers. Data came from immunoSEQ multiplex PCR; TCRdb stores just in-frame clones and leaves some out. The table lists about 190,000 clones, approximately 77% of them singletons. Sequences were obtained from PBMCs. These receptor sequences come from a middle-aged man in good health and CMV-seropositive.

In its sample, this clone was seen once. The chain couples TRBV6-4 to TRBJ1-4, with no clear D. CDR1 is MRHNA, CDR2 SNTAGT, per germline. This CDR3 spans 13 amino acids. With 1 base removed from V and 14 bases from J, the gap between germline ends came to 14 bases. In DNA form, the CDR3 reads TGTGCCAGCAGTGACTTGAAAAAAGAGTGGCTGTTTTTT. The encoded protein is CASSDLKKEWLFF.

The V and J genes are TRBV27 and TRBJ2-5; D is ambiguous. In germline, CDR1 is MNHEY, CDR2 SMNVEV (reference sequence). V lost 3 bases and J lost 7, with 15 bases in between. The CDR3 length is 14 residues. The CDR3, as DNA: TGTGCCAGCAGTTTTTCGACGCCCCCAGGGACCCAGTACTTC. Protein product: CASSFSTPPGTQYF.

The J gene is TRBJ2-6, the V gene TRBV7-3; D not resolved. V was clipped by 3 bases and J by 0 bases, with 9 bases between them. Germline-derived CDR1 and CDR2 are SGHTA and FQGTGA. The CDR3 runs 16 residues. CDR3 DNA sequence: TGTGCCAGCAGCTTCCTACACAGCTCTGGGGCCAACGTCCTGACTTTC. This encodes CASSFLHSSGANVLTF. The whole variable domain, filled in from reference TRBV7-3 and TRBJ2-6, reads GAGVSQTPSNKVTEKGKYVELRCDPISGHTALYWYRQSLGQGPEFLIYFQGTGAADDSGLPNDRFFAVRPEGSVSTLKIQRTERGDSAVYLCASSFLHSSGANVLTFGAGSRLTVL.

V usage is TRBV27 and J usage is TRBJ2-2; D perhaps matches TRBD1 (6 bases). There are 15 residues in the CDR3. Trimming pared 3 bases from V and 1 base from J, leaving 9 bases between. The V gene's germline CDR1 is MNHEY and CDR2 SMNVEV (reference sequence). The CDR3 region has the DNA TGTGCCAGCAGTTTGGGCAGGGGGAACACCGGGGAGCTGTTTTTT. Amino acids: CASSLGRGNTGELFF.

This clone was recorded a few times. The chain employs TRBV4-3 and TRBJ2-1; 7 bases map to TRBD1. The CDR3 sequence is 15 residues long. Germline assignment: CDR1 LGHNA and CDR2 YSLEER. V lost 2 bases and J lost 4; bases outside the gene matches: 5. Written as DNA, the CDR3 is TGCGCCAGCAGCCAATACAGGGGCGGGTACAATGAGCAGTTCTTC. It codes for CASSQYRGGYNEQFF.

The table lists this clone with a few counts. The chain recombines TRBV2 with TRBJ1-1, with D perhaps matching TRBD1 (5 bases). In germline, CDR1 is SNHLY, CDR2 FYNNEI. There are 14 residues in the CDR3. V shed 0 bases and J shed 9 bases, with 14 bases lying between them. Written as DNA, the CDR3 is TGTGCCAGCAGTGAAGCGTTGGCAGGGACTAAAGCTTTCTTT. Translated, it gives CASSEALAGTKAFF.

Here the CDR3 DNA reads TGTGCCAGTAGTATGGCCTCGAGGCAGGGCTACACAGATACGCAGTATTTT. Encoded protein: CASSMASRQGYTDTQYF. The V gene is TRBV19, the J gene TRBJ2-3; possibly TRBD1 for D (5 bases). The CDR3 consists of 17 residues. The germline V and J ends were trimmed by 3 bases and 2 bases, with 18 bases remaining between them. CDR1 is LNHDA, CDR2 SQIVND, per germline (reference sequence).

This chain links TRBV5-1 with TRBJ2-5, with 7 positions matching TRBD1. This CDR3 has 15 amino acids. Looked up from germline, CDR1 is SGHRS and CDR2 is YFSETQ. With 1 base clipped from V and 1 base from J, the junction kept 4 bases outside the gene matches. CDR3 nucleotides: TGCGCCAGCAGCTTGCGGGACAGTGCCCAAGAGACCCAGTACTTC. This codes for CASSLRDSAQETQYF.

Only a few counts were recorded for this clone. This rearrangement joins TRBV2 to TRBJ2-3; D is unresolved. V was pared by 6 bases and J by 0 bases, with 4 bases between. This CDR3 region has 12 residues. From germline, CDR1 is SNHLY and CDR2 FYNNEI. The CDR3 DNA sequence: TGTGCCAGCAGCTACAGCACAGATACGCAGTATTTT. Translation gives CASSYSTDTQYF.

This clone has only a few counts. V usage is TRBV4-2 and J usage is TRBJ1-5, with D hard to call. Germline loops: CDR1 LGHNA, CDR2 YNFKEQ. Trimming took 0 bases from V and 1 from J, leaving 7 bases between them. The CDR3 has 15 amino acids. The CDR3 coding sequence is TGTGCCAGCAGCCAAGATGCGGAGAGCAATCAGCCCCAGCATTTT. Translated: CASSQDAESNQPQHF.

The rearrangement links TRBV7-2 to TRBJ2-5; TRBD2 aligns across 13 bases. The CDR3 runs to 16 residues. Trimming at V came to 3 bases and at J to 11 bases, leaving 12 bases not matched to a gene. Germline CDR1 is SGHTA and CDR2 is FQGNSA. The CDR3, as DNA: TGTGCCAGCAGCTTCCTACTAGCGGGAGGGCCGCATGAGCAGTACTTC. Encoded protein: CASSFLLAGGPHEQYF. Full variable domain (rest looked up from reference TRBV7-2 and TRBJ2-5): GAGVSQSPSNKVTEKGKDVELRCDPISGHTALYWYRQSLGQGLEFLIYFQGNSAPDKSGLPSDRFSAERTGGSVSTLTIQRTQQEDSAVYLCASSFLLAGGPHEQYFGPGTRLLVL.

This clone occurred once. The chain employs TRBV10-3 and TRBJ2-6; D possibly corresponds to TRBD2 (7 bases). Germline V gene sequence: CDR1 ENHRY, CDR2 SYGVKD. The CDR3 spans 18 residues. The V end lost 8 bases, the J end lost 0 bases, and 20 bases lay between the germline ends. CDR3 DNA sequence: TGTGCCATCGGGGGGGAAGGGGGGGTCAGCTCTGGGGCCAACGTCCTGACTTTC. It codes for CAIGGEGGVSSGANVLTF.

The V gene is TRBV29-1, the J gene TRBJ2-3, with 9 bases matching TRBD2. With V trimmed by 5 bases and J by 0 bases, 3 bases remained unmatched. Germline V gene lookup returns CDR1 SQVTM and CDR2 ANQGSEA. The CDR3 has 14 residues. The CDR3 sequence: CSVPGLASTDTQYF. CDR3 DNA sequence: TGCAGCGTTCCGGGACTAGCAAGCACAGATACGCAGTATTTT.

The CDR3 sequence is CASRNTIGEGYQPQHF. The CDR3 region has the DNA TGTGCCAGCAGGAACACCATAGGGGAAGGTTATCAGCCCCAGCATTTT. This chain joins TRBV10-3 and TRBJ1-5; tentatively, D is TRBD1 (5 bases). Trimming left V 10 bases short and J 5 bases short, with 24 bases between. The CDR3 totals 16 residues. Germline V gene sequence: CDR1 ENHRY, CDR2 SYGVKD.

This clone was found a few times. The chain combines TRBV18 with TRBJ2-2; D gene ambiguous. Trimming removed 4 bases at V and 0 bases at J, with 9 bases between. Germline assignment: CDR1 KGHSH and CDR2 LQKENI. CDR3 length: 15 residues. CDR3: CASSQSATNTGELFF. In DNA form, the CDR3 reads TGTGCCAGCTCACAAAGCGCAACGAACACCGGGGAGCTGTTTTTT.